Following are 7 T cell receptor beta chains from one sample sequenced in a study of blood T cell repertoires in COVID-19. Assay: immunoSEQ multiplex PCR; the TCRdb copy retains only in-frame clones and omits some. Here the sample spans around 60,000 clones, nearly 90% being singletons. Sequences were obtained from peripheral blood. These receptor sequences come from a man in his 70s with acute or convalescent COVID-19.

V is TRBV7-9 and J is TRBJ2-1, with 9 positions matching TRBD2. The germline CDR1 and CDR2 sequences are SEHNR and FQNEAQ (reference sequence). This CDR3 comprises 15 residues. After removal of 3 bases from V and 6 bases from J, the junction contained 6 bases not matched to a gene. The CDR3 DNA sequence: TGTGCCAGCAGCTTGGTAGCGGGGGTTCGCAATGAGCAGTTCTTC. Translating gives CASSLVAGVRNEQFF.

The V gene is TRBV4-3, the J gene TRBJ2-7; TRBD2 matches at 7 bases. This CDR3 has 16 residues. Germline CDR1 and CDR2: LGHNA and YSLEER. J was trimmed by 5 bases and V by 1 base; bases with no gene match: 11. The CDR3 here is CASSQGSSGYPNEQYF. In DNA form, the CDR3 reads TGCGCCAGCAGCCAAGGCTCTAGCGGCTACCCTAACGAGCAGTACTTC.

This clone was detected only a few times. The J gene is TRBJ2-5, the V gene TRBV11-2, with 9 bases fitting TRBD1. Germline assignment: CDR1 SGHAT and CDR2 FQNNGV. The CDR3 extends over 17 amino acids. Unmatched junction bases numbered 10, after V lost 0 bases and J lost 5 bases. In nucleotides, the CDR3 is TGTGCCAGCAGCTTAGAAAGGACCTTGACAGGGGGGGAGACCCAGTACTTC. It codes for CASSLERTLTGGETQYF.

The V call is TRBV5-1, the J call TRBJ2-1; 14 bases line up with TRBD2. Germline CDR1 is SGHRS and CDR2 is YFSETQ. J gave up 2 bases and V 7 bases, and 11 bases lay outside the gene matches. This CDR3 comprises 18 residues. CDR3 nucleotides: TGCGCCAGCTTAGCTGGGACTAGCGGGGGAGGACCCTACAATGAGCAGTTCTTC. This gives the protein CASLAGTSGGGPYNEQFF.

J is TRBJ1-3 and V is TRBV11-2; D may be TRBD1 (5 bases). V shed 8 bases and J shed 2 bases, with 13 bases lying between them. Germline loops: CDR1 SGHAT, CDR2 FQNNGV. The CDR3 contains 14 residues. CDR3 residues: CASGSWGAGNTIYF. CDR3 bases: TGTGCCAGCGGGTCGTGGGGCGCTGGAAACACCATATATTTT.

V and J are TRBV11-2 and TRBJ1-2; 7 positions agree with TRBD1. Germline V gene data show CDR1 as SGHAT and CDR2 as FQNNGV. The CDR3 loop spans 14 amino acids. V shed 6 bases, J shed 5 bases, and the junction held 9 bases outside the gene matches. The CDR3 protein is CASRPGGGVYGYTF. The CDR3 DNA reads as TGTGCCAGCAGGCCGGGAGGGGGCGTATATGGCTACACCTTC.

The chain is built from TRBV6-4 and TRBJ1-1; D call uncertain. The germline CDR1 and CDR2 sequences are MRHNA and SNTAGT. Between the trimmed V and J ends, which lost 0 bases and 0 bases, there was a span of 23 bases. The CDR3 runs to 20 residues. The chain's CDR3 is CASSDSIFEGRGPVNTEAFF. The CDR3 DNA follows: TGTGCCAGCAGTGACTCGATCTTTGAGGGCCGAGGTCCCGTGAACACTGAAGCTTTCTTT.